This T cell receptor (beta chain) was found in a study of blood T cells in healthy people across ages. This clonotype was observed a handful of times. Peripheral blood from each donor was collected in a volume of approximately 10 milliliters. Extraction of total RNA produced a minimum of 5.5 micrograms from each sample. It was with a sample-barcoded 5' primer and a J-beta primer mix that a second PCR of about 6 to 12 cycles was run. A minimum of 2.5 million CDR3-containing paired-end reads was obtained for each sample. TCRdb re-called the 5' RACE reads with MiXCR, one entry per CDR3 protein. This sample carries 800,000 to 1,000,000 distinct CDR3 sequences, about 48% of them seen once, and the ten largest clones take around an eighth. Germline loops: CDR1 KGHSH, CDR2 LQKENI. The V gene lost 4 bases and the J gene lost 1 base, with 10 bases spanning the gap. The length of the CDR3 is 14 residues.

The sequence came from a man aged 25-45 years in good health. The sequenced sample consisted of blood. The V call is TRBV18, the J call TRBJ1-2; D gene ambiguous. CDR3 residues: CASSLQNLNYGYTF. CDR3 nucleotides: TGTGCCAGCTCACTACAGAACCTTAACTATGGCTACACCTTC. The full variable domain, its missing parts supplied by reference TRBV18 and TRBJ1-2, is NAGVMQNPRHLVRRRGQEARLRCSPMKGHSHVYWYRQLPEEGLKFMVYLQKENIIDESGMPKERFSAEFPKEGPSILRIQQVVRGDSAAYFCASSLQNLNYGYTFGSGTRLTVV.